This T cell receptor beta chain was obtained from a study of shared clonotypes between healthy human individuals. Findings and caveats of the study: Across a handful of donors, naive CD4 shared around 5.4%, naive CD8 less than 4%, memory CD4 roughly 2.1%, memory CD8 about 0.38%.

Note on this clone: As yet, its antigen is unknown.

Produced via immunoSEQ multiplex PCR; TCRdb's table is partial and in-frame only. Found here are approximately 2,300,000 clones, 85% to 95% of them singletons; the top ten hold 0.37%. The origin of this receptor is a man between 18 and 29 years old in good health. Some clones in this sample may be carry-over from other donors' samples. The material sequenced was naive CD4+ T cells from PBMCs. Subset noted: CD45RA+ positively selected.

CDR3 coding DNA: TGTGCCAGCAGCTTGATGGTAGCGGGATACGGGGAGACCCAGTACTTC. Protein: CASSLMVAGYGETQYF. The chain joins TRBV5-4 to TRBJ2-5, with 8 bases that match TRBD2. The germline V gene has CDR1 SGHNT and CDR2 YYREEE (reference sequence). The junction had 10 bases not matched to a gene; V was cut back by 1 base and J by 5 bases. The CDR3 consists of 16 residues.